This entry is about one TCR beta chain. Sequencing was performed with immunoSEQ multiplex PCR; in TCRdb, only in-frame clones are kept and a portion is missing. The sample has hundreds of thousands of clones; around two thirds are singletons. The data were obtained in a study of shared clonotypes between healthy human individuals. Trimming took off 0 bases at V and 7 bases at J, with 16 bases between the two ends. This CDR3 contains 15 residues. CDR1 LGHNA and CDR2 YNFKEQ come from the germline V gene. The receptor was isolated from a man aged 25-45 years in good health. Sequenced: memory CD4+ T cells sorted from blood. The subset is: CD45RA-negative fraction. The chain combines TRBV4-2 with TRBJ2-7; D possibly corresponds to TRBD1 (6 bases). Here the CDR3 DNA reads TGTGCCAGCAGCCAAGATGCGACAGGTGTACGTGAGCAGTACTTC. Its protein is CASSQDATGVREQYF.